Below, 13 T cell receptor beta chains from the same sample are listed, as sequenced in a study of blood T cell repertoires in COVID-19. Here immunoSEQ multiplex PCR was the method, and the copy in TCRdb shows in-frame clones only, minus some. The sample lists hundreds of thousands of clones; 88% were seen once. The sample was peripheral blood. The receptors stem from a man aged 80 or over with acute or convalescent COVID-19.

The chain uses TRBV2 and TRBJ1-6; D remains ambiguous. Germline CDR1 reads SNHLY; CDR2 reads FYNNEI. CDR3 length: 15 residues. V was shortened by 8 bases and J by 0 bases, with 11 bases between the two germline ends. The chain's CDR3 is CASHLQSSYNSPLHF. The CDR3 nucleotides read TGTGCCAGCCATCTACAGAGCTCCTATAATTCACCCCTCCACTTT. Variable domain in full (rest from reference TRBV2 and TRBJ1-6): EPEVTQTPSHQVTQMGQEVILRCVPISNHLYFYWYRQILGQKVEFLVSFYNNEISEKSEIFDDQFSVERPDGSNFTLKIRSTKLEDSAMYFCASHLQSSYNSPLHFGNGTRLTVT.

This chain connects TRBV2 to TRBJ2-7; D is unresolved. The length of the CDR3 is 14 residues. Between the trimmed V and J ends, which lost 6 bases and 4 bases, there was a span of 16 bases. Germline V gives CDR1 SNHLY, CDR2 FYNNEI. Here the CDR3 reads CASRKLLDWYEQYF. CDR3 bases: TGTGCCAGCAGGAAGCTGTTAGATTGGTACGAGCAGTACTTC.

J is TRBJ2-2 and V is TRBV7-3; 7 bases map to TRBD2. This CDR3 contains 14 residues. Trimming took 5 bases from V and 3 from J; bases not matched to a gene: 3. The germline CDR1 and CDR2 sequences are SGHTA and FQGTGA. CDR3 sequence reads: CASSQRDYTGELFF. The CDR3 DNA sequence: TGTGCCAGCAGCCAGCGGGATTACACCGGGGAGCTGTTTTTT.

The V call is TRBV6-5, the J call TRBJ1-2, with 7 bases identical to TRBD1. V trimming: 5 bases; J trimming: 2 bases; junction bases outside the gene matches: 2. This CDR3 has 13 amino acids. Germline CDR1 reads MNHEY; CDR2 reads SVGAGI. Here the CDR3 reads CASSQQGNYGYTF. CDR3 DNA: TGTGCCAGCAGTCAACAGGGGAACTATGGCTACACCTTC.

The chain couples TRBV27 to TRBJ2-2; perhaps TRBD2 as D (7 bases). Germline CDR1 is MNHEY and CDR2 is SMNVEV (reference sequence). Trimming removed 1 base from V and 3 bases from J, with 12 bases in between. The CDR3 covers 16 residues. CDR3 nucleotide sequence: TGTGCCAGCAGTTTATGGGGGGGGCCCGACACCGGGGAGCTGTTTTTT. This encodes CASSLWGGPDTGELFF.

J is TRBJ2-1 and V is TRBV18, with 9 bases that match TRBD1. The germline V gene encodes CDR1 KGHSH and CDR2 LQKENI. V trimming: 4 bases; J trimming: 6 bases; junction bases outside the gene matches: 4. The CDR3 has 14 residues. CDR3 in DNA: TGTGCCAGCTCACTAAAGACAGGGGGCAATGAGCAGTTCTTC. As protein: CASSLKTGGNEQFF.

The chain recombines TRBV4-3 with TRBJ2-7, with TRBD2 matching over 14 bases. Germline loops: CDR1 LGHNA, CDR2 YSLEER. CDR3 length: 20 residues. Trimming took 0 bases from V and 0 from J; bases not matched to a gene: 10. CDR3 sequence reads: CASSQELPGLAGVPSYEQYF. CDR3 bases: TGCGCCAGCAGCCAAGAACTGCCGGGACTAGCGGGGGTCCCCTCCTACGAGCAGTACTTC.

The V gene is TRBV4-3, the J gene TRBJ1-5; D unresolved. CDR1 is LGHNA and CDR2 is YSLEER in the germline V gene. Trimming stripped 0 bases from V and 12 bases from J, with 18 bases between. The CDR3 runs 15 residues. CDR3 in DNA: TGCGCCAGCAGCCAAGAAGTAGCGGACGTCGGACTCCAGCATTTT. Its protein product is CASSQEVADVGLQHF.

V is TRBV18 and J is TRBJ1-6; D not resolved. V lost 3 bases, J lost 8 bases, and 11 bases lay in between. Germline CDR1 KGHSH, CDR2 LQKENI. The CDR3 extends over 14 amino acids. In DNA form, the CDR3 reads TGTGCCAGCTCACCGAGGGATTTGGATTCACCCCTCCACTTT. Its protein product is CASSPRDLDSPLHF.

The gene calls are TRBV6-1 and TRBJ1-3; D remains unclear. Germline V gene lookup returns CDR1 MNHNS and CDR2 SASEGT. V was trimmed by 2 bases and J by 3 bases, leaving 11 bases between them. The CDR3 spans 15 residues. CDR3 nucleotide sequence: TGTGCCAGCAGTGAACCCCTCGGGGATGGAAACACCATATATTTT. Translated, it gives CASSEPLGDGNTIYF.

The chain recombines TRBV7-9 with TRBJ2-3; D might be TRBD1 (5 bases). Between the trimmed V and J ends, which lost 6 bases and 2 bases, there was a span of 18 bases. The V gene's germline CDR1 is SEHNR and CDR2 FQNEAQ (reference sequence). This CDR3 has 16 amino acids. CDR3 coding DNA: TGTGCCAGCAGGGCCCCGACAGCTCAGAACACAGATACGCAGTATTTT. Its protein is CASRAPTAQNTDTQYF.

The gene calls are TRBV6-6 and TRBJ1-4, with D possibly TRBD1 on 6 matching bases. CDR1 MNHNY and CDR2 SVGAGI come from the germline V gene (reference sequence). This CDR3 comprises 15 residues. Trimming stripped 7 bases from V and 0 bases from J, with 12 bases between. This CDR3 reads CASNSGVATNEKLFF. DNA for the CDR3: TGTGCCAGCAATTCAGGGGTTGCAACTAATGAAAAACTGTTTTTT.

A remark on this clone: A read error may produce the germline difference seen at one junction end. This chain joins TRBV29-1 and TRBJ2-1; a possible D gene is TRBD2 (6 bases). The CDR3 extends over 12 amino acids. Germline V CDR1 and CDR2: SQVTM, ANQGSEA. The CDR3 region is CSAEGDFNEQFF. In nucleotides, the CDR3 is TGCAGCGCTGAAGGGGACTTCAATGAGCAGTTCTTC.